Listed here are 20 T cell receptor beta chains from one sample, sequenced in a study of radiotherapy plus CTLA-4 blockade in lung cancer. Measured with immunoSEQ multiplex PCR; TCRdb has only the in-frame clones, and not every one. The sample includes tens of thousands of clones, roughly three quarters of them seen just once. The starting material was peripheral blood, obtained from a patient treated with radiotherapy plus ipilimumab. Every receptor here comes from a human donor with non-small cell lung cancer whose response to radiotherapy plus ipilimumab could not be evaluated.

This clone has a single count. J is TRBJ2-7 and V is TRBV28; TRBD2 might be the D (5 bases). CDR1 and CDR2 from the germline V gene are MDHEN and SYDVKM. The CDR3 is 16 amino acids. The V and J ends lost 4 bases and 4 bases respectively, with 20 bases between them. The chain's CDR3 is CASSSSGSYGIYEQYF. The CDR3 coding sequence is TGTGCCAGCAGTTCTTCCGGGTCCTACGGGATATACGAGCAGTACTTC.

CDR3 residues: CASSQGLLAATDTQYF. The CDR3 bases are TGTGCCAGCAGCCAAGGATTGCTAGCGGCCACAGATACGCAGTATTTT. This chain joins TRBV4-2 and TRBJ2-3; 7 bases are shared with TRBD2. CDR1 is LGHNA, CDR2 YNFKEQ, per germline. There are 16 residues in the CDR3. The J segment lost 2 bases and the V segment lost 1 base, leaving 6 bases of the junction unmatched.

The chain links TRBV5-5 to TRBJ2-7; TRBD1 might be the D (6 bases). The CDR3 runs to 14 residues. Germline V gene lookup returns CDR1 SGHKS and CDR2 YYEKEE (reference sequence). V dropped 1 base and J dropped 6 bases, with 14 bases sitting between them. CDR3 DNA: TGTGCCAGCAGCTTGTTAAGAGGGGGTGCCGAGCAGTACTTC. Translating it yields CASSLLRGGAEQYF.

This clone was seen more than once but under ten times. This chain connects TRBV7-2 to TRBJ1-1; TRBD1 aligns across 8 bases. The trim removed 1 base at V and 3 bases at J, leaving 4 bases unmatched. Germline V gives CDR1 SGHTA, CDR2 FQGNSA. This CDR3 contains 15 residues. In nucleotides, the CDR3 is TGTGCCAGCAGCTTAGGGCAGACAGGGGACACTGAAGCTTTCTTT. Translation: CASSLGQTGDTEAFF.

A few counts support this clone. The chain is built from TRBV27 and TRBJ2-3; TRBD1 agrees at 9 bases. Trimming took 6 bases from V and 4 from J; bases not matched to a gene: 8. Germline values: CDR1 MNHEY, CDR2 SMNVEV (reference sequence). CDR3 length equals 15 residues. Written as DNA, the CDR3 is TGTGCCAGCAGACCGGGACAGGGTTTTCCAGATACGCAGTATTTT. Translated, it gives CASRPGQGFPDTQYF.

The chain combines TRBV25-1 with TRBJ2-7, with D possibly TRBD2 on 6 matching bases. Germline values: CDR1 MGHDK, CDR2 SYGVNS. The CDR3 is 13 amino acids. With 5 bases removed from V and 3 bases from J, the gap between germline ends came to 11 bases. The CDR3 protein is CASSRDSGYEQYF. CDR3 DNA: TGTGCCAGCAGTAGGGACTCTGGCTACGAGCAGTACTTC.

The chain links TRBV30 to TRBJ2-2; TRBD2 is a possible D gene (5 bases). The CDR3 is 14 residues long. Germline V gene lookup returns CDR1 GTSNPN and CDR2 SVGIG (reference sequence). Trimming removed 7 bases at V and 4 bases at J, with 16 bases between. DNA for the CDR3: TGTGCCTTTCAAAGGACTCTCTCCACCGGGGAGCTGTTTTTT. Amino acid sequence: CAFQRTLSTGELFF. Full variable domain (rest looked up from reference TRBV30 and TRBJ2-2): SQTIHQWPATLVQPVGSPLSLECTVEGTSNPNLYWYRQAAGRGLQLLFYSVGIGQISSEVPQNLSASRPQDRQFILSSKKLLLSDSGFYLCAFQRTLSTGELFFGEGSRLTVL.

This rearrangement joins TRBV4-1 to TRBJ2-3; no reliable D call. This CDR3 has 15 amino acids. In germline, CDR1 is MGHRA, CDR2 YSYEKL. The V and J ends lost 5 bases and 3 bases respectively, with 15 bases between them. The CDR3 region has the DNA TGCGCCAGCAGCGCAAGCCACAGTGCAACAGATACGCAGTATTTT. Amino acids: CASSASHSATDTQYF.

V and J are TRBV30 and TRBJ1-4; 8 nucleotides match TRBD1. This CDR3 is built from 13 residues. The germline V gene encodes CDR1 GTSNPN and CDR2 SVGIG (reference sequence). V trimming: 4 bases; J trimming: 6 bases; junction bases outside the gene matches: 4. This chain's CDR3 is CAWIQGADEKLFF. The CDR3 nucleotides are TGTGCCTGGATCCAGGGGGCGGATGAAAAACTGTTTTTT.

Worth noting for this clone: At one of its ends the junction is not consistent with the germline gene, which may arise from a read error. The sample has other DNA sequences that encode this CDR3 too. The gene calls are TRBV19 and TRBJ1-1; 10 bases line up with TRBD1. The CDR3 covers 16 residues. Germline assignment: CDR1 LNHDA and CDR2 SQIVND (reference sequence). CDR3 in amino acids: CASSSPGQGTHTEAFF. Written as DNA, the CDR3 is TGTGCCAGTAGTAGCCCGGGACAGGGGACTCACACTGAAGCTTTCTTC.

V and J are TRBV4-2 and TRBJ2-5; 12 bases are a match to TRBD2. The CDR3 extends over 17 amino acids. CDR1 and CDR2 from the germline V gene are LGHNA and YNFKEQ. V lost 4 bases to trimming and J lost 4 bases; unmatched junction nucleotides: 10. CDR3 DNA: TGTGCCAGCAGCCTAAGCGGGCTAGCGGGGGGGGGAGAGACCCAGTACTTC. It yields the protein CASSLSGLAGGGETQYF.

The chain uses TRBV4-3 and TRBJ2-5; 14 positions match TRBD2. This CDR3 spans 16 amino acids. J gave up 4 bases and V 4 bases, and 5 bases lay outside the gene matches. CDR1 is LGHNA, CDR2 YSLEER, per germline. The CDR3 DNA sequence: TGCGCCAGCAGCCGAGGGACTAGCGGGAGCGGAGAGACCCAGTACTTC. This encodes CASSRGTSGSGETQYF.

The rearrangement joins TRBV4-2 to TRBJ2-3, with 12 bases matching TRBD1. J was trimmed by 4 bases and V by 4 bases; bases with no gene match: 6. CDR3 length: 16 amino acids. Germline lookup yields CDR1 LGHNA and CDR2 YNFKEQ. As DNA, the CDR3 is TGTGCCAGCAGCCTCTCGGGACAGGGGGCATCAGATACGCAGTATTTT. Translated: CASSLSGQGASDTQYF.

The chain couples TRBV7-2 to TRBJ2-7, with a tentative D call TRBD2 (6 bases). Trimming shortened V by 1 base and J by 3 bases, and 16 bases separated the two germline ends. Germline values: CDR1 SGHTA, CDR2 FQGNSA. This CDR3 has 16 residues. CDR3 in amino acids: CASSLDMGPGVYEQYF. The CDR3 coding sequence is TGTGCCAGCAGCTTAGATATGGGCCCGGGGGTCTACGAGCAGTACTTC.

The genes are TRBV5-1 and TRBJ2-1; 7 positions agree with TRBD1. The V gene's germline CDR1 is SGHRS and CDR2 YFSETQ. The CDR3 consists of 14 residues. The V gene end was trimmed by 4 bases and the J gene end by 6 bases; junction bases not matched to a gene: 7. The CDR3 DNA reads TGCGCCAGCAGCCAGGGGACAGTGACCAATGAGCAGTTCTTC. It codes for CASSQGTVTNEQFF.

This clone was found a few times. The rearrangement links TRBV5-1 to TRBJ1-6; tentative D call: TRBD1 (5 bases). The CDR3 totals 15 residues. With 0 bases removed from V and 14 bases from J, the gap between germline ends came to 18 bases. Germline V lookup: CDR1 SGHRS, CDR2 YFSETQ. The CDR3 here is CASSLALGGTAALHF. In DNA, the CDR3 is TGCGCCAGCAGCTTGGCCCTGGGGGGGACCGCGGCCCTCCACTTT.

The chain carries TRBV27 and TRBJ2-7, with D possibly TRBD1 on 5 matching bases. CDR1 is MNHEY, CDR2 SMNVEV, per germline (reference sequence). V gave up 3 bases and J gave up 6 bases, with 12 bases separating them. CDR3 length equals 13 residues. The CDR3 here is CASSLAQVSEQYF. In DNA form, the CDR3 reads TGTGCCAGCAGTTTGGCACAGGTTAGCGAGCAGTACTTC.

The chain carries TRBV30 and TRBJ1-3, with D possibly matching TRBD1 (6 bases). Germline V gives CDR1 GTSNPN, CDR2 SVGIG (reference sequence). The length of the CDR3 is 16 residues. Trimming cost V 1 base and J 0 bases, with 13 bases left between them. The CDR3 region is CAWSAGGGHSGNTIYF. In DNA form, the CDR3 reads TGTGCCTGGAGTGCCGGGGGGGGCCACTCTGGAAACACCATATATTTT.

The chain couples TRBV19 to TRBJ2-7; 9 positions match TRBD2. This CDR3 contains 14 residues. In germline, CDR1 is LNHDA, CDR2 SQIVND (reference sequence). The J segment lost 9 bases and the V segment lost 0 bases, leaving 6 bases of the junction unmatched. CDR3 bases: TGTGCCAGTAGTATAGAACGGACTAGCGATCGGCAGTACTTC. Translating gives CASSIERTSDRQYF.

The CDR3 is CASSFKDSGGLRTDTQYF. The CDR3 DNA follows: TGTGCCAGCAGCTTTAAGGATAGCGGGGGATTAAGGACAGATACGCAGTATTTT. This sequence joins TRBV7-2 and TRBJ2-3, with 9 bases that match TRBD2. This CDR3 is built from 18 residues. The V gene's germline CDR1 is SGHTA and CDR2 FQGNSA. Germline trimming cut 3 bases from V and 3 bases from J; bases unmatched to any gene: 13.